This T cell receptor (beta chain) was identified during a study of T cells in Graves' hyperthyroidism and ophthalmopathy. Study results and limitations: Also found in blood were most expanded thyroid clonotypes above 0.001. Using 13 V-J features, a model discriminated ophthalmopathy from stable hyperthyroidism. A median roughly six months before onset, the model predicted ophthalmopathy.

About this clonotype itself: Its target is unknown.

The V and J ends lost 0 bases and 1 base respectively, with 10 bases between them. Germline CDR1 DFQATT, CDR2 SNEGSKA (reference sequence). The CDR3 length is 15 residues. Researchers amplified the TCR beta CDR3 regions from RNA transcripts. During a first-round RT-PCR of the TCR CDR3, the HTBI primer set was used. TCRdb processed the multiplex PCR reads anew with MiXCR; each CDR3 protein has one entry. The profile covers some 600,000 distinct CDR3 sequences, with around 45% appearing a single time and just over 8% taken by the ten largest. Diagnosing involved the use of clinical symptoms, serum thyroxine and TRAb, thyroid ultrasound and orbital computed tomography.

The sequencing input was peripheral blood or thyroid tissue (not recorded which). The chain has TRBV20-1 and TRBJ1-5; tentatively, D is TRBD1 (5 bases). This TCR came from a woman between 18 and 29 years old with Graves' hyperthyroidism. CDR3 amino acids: CSARDLGVSNQPQHF. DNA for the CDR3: TGCAGTGCTAGAGATCTGGGGGTGAGCAATCAGCCCCAGCATTTT.